The T cell receptor (beta chain) under discussion was sequenced for a study of Ad26.COV2.S vaccination and SARS-CoV-2 variants. Looking at the study overall: Each vaccinee took Ad26.COV2.S intramuscularly, once or twice 56 days apart.

Treatment meaning: 15 to 20 received Ad26.COV2.S at low or high dose, single or two shots; roughly five received placebo; per-sample allocation not given. Samples came from day 63 after the first vaccine or placebo injection. Spike of the Wuhan-strain SARS-CoV-2 was expressed by an Ad26 vector, which formed the vaccine. Generated by immunoSEQ multiplex PCR, the TCRdb table keeps only in-frame clones and is missing some. The sample yields about 250,000 clones, around 87% seen once. CDR1 and CDR2 (germline): LNHDA, SQIVND (reference sequence). The CDR3 has 16 residues. The V and J ends lost 5 bases and 5 bases, in that order; junction bases with no gene match: 14.

This sequence was found in a person between 18 and 65 years old who received the Ad26.COV2.S COVID-19 vaccine or a placebo. This chain joins TRBV19 and TRBJ2-5, with TRBD2 matching 7 bases. Sequences were derived from peripheral blood, sampled in a trial of Ad26.COV2.S vaccine versus placebo. Written as DNA, the CDR3 is TGTGCCAGTAGTTTAGTAGCGGGTACCGTCGGGGAGACCCAGTACTTC. Amino acids: CASSLVAGTVGETQYF.